Listed here are 3 T cell receptor beta chains from one sample, sequenced in a study of T cell responses to AZD1222 COVID-19 vaccine. Assay: immunoSEQ multiplex PCR; the TCRdb copy retains only in-frame clones and omits some. The table lists some 150,000 clones, roughly 90% of them singletons, with about 3.5% in the top ten. Sequencing used peripheral blood, obtained 28 days after the second AZD1222 dose. The receptor set was obtained from an adult who received the AZD1222 COVID-19 vaccine.

This clone is a singleton in its sample. The genes are TRBV18 and TRBJ2-2, with 7 positions matching TRBD1. CDR1 is KGHSH, CDR2 LQKENI, per germline. The CDR3 is made up of 12 amino acids. V lost 4 bases to trimming and J lost 14 bases; unmatched junction nucleotides: 7. CDR3 in amino acids: CASSRRDSLLFF. Here the CDR3 DNA reads TGTGCCAGCTCACGACGGGACAGCTTACTGTTTTTT.

The chain uses TRBV5-4 and TRBJ2-7, with no clear D. In germline, CDR1 is SGHNT, CDR2 YYREEE (reference sequence). The CDR3 extends over 12 amino acids. V lost 0 bases and J lost 12, with 13 bases in between. The CDR3 protein is CASSLVGSRSYF. In DNA form, the CDR3 reads TGTGCCAGCAGCTTGGTGGGCAGCCGATCGTACTTC.

The chain has TRBV9 and TRBJ1-2, with D tentatively TRBD1 (6 bases). The CDR3 consists of 15 residues. Trimming removed 6 bases at V and 4 bases at J, with 19 bases between. Germline values: CDR1 SGDLS, CDR2 YYNGEE. In DNA, the CDR3 is TGTGCCAGCAACAGGGACGACCCCGGGGGCTATGGCTACACCTTC. Translated: CASNRDDPGGYGYTF.